These 31 T cell receptor beta chains came from one sample sequenced in a study of blood T cell repertoires in COVID-19. Measured with immunoSEQ multiplex PCR; TCRdb has only the in-frame clones, and not every one. The top ten clones hold approximately 15% of a sample with about 50,000 clones, approximately 83% of them seen once. The sequenced material came from peripheral blood. The receptor set was obtained from a human donor in a cohort sampled during active COVID-19. The donor label of this sample is uncertain.

The chain is built from TRBV4-1 and TRBJ1-1; weak D call: TRBD1 (5 bases). Looked up from germline, CDR1 is MGHRA and CDR2 is YSYEKL. This CDR3 spans 13 amino acids. V gave up 3 bases and J gave up 7 bases, with 12 bases separating them. The CDR3 loop reads CASSQAFGGEAFF. The CDR3 region has the DNA TGCGCCAGCAGCCAGGCATTCGGGGGTGAAGCTTTCTTT.

V usage is TRBV7-9 and J usage is TRBJ2-6, with D tentatively TRBD2 (6 bases). Germline CDR1 reads SEHNR; CDR2 reads FQNEAQ (reference sequence). Trimming took off 4 bases at V and 0 bases at J, with 16 bases between the two ends. The CDR3 runs to 18 residues. CDR3 amino acids: CASSSALGLFSGANVLTF. The DNA of the CDR3 is TGTGCCAGCAGCTCCGCTCTGGGACTTTTCTCTGGGGCCAACGTCCTGACTTTC.

The genes are TRBV7-2 and TRBJ1-1, with D unresolved. The CDR3 length is 12 residues. Germline CDR1 is SGHTA and CDR2 is FQGNSA. The V end lost 2 bases, the J end lost 10 bases, and 11 bases lay between the germline ends. CDR3 sequence (DNA): TGTGCCAGCAGCTTAAATCAGGCCGGAGCTTTCTTT. Translation: CASSLNQAGAFF.

This chain connects TRBV5-1 to TRBJ2-2, with 8 bases lining up with TRBD1. Unmatched junction bases numbered 5, after V lost 4 bases and J lost 3 bases. Germline CDR1 reads SGHRS; CDR2 reads YFSETQ. The CDR3 runs 15 residues. CDR3 bases: TGCGCCAGCAGCCAGGACAGGGCGGACACCGGGGAGCTGTTTTTT. It codes for CASSQDRADTGELFF.

The chain carries TRBV7-8 and TRBJ2-2, with D possibly matching TRBD2 (5 bases). This CDR3 has 15 amino acids. Trimming shortened V by 3 bases and J by 1 base, and 9 bases separated the two germline ends. Germline V gene data show CDR1 as SGHVS and CDR2 as FQNEAQ. CDR3 nucleotide sequence: TGTGCCAGCAGCTTTCAGGCGGGGAACACCGGGGAGCTGTTTTTT. Protein: CASSFQAGNTGELFF.

The V call is TRBV6-2 or TRBV6-3, the J call TRBJ2-7, with D perhaps TRBD2 (6 bases). The CDR3 covers 13 residues. Germline V gives CDR1 MNHEY, CDR2 SVGEGT. Trimming shortened V by 2 bases and J by 4 bases, and 9 bases separated the two germline ends. The CDR3 reads CASSYHGGYEQYF. The DNA for the CDR3 is TGTGCCAGCAGTTACCATGGGGGGTACGAGCAGTACTTC.

This chain uses TRBV18 with TRBJ1-4; D possibly corresponds to TRBD1 (5 bases). The CDR3 length is 13 residues. CDR1 is KGHSH and CDR2 is LQKENI in the germline V gene. V dropped 3 bases and J dropped 8 bases, with 10 bases sitting between them. The CDR3 region is CASSPDMLEKLFF. DNA of the CDR3: TGTGCCAGCTCACCGGACATGTTGGAAAAACTGTTTTTT.

As concerns this clone: The identical CDR3 is also encoded by other nucleotide sequences in the sample. V is TRBV18 and J is TRBJ1-1; weak D call: TRBD1 (5 bases). Trimming left V 2 bases short and J 1 base short, with 8 bases between. CDR1 is KGHSH and CDR2 is LQKENI in the germline V gene. This CDR3 comprises 14 residues. The CDR3 loop is CASSPGQGNTEAFF. The CDR3 bases are TGTGCCAGCTCACCAGGTCAGGGGAACACTGAAGCTTTCTTT.

The rearrangement joins TRBV4-2 to TRBJ2-7, with 9 bases aligning to TRBD1. After removal of 2 bases from V and 6 bases from J, the junction contained 5 bases not matched to a gene. This CDR3 is 14 amino acids long. Germline lookup yields CDR1 LGHNA and CDR2 YNFKEQ. This chain's CDR3 is CASSQRDREGEQYF. The CDR3 coding sequence is TGTGCCAGCAGCCAACGGGACAGGGAGGGCGAGCAGTACTTC.

This clone was counted a few times. The chain couples TRBV7-9 to TRBJ1-5; D is possibly TRBD1 (6 bases). The V end lost 3 bases, the J end lost 6 bases, and 12 bases lay between the germline ends. CDR1 is SEHNR and CDR2 is FQNEAQ in the germline V gene (reference sequence). The CDR3 runs 14 residues. The CDR3 nucleotides are TGTGCCAGCAGCTTCGGGTCAGGGGTTCAGCCCCAGCATTTT. Its protein product is CASSFGSGVQPQHF. Combining the CDR3 with reference TRBV7-9 and TRBJ1-5 gives the whole variable domain DTGVSQNPRHKITKRGQNVTFRCDPISEHNRLYWYRQTLGQGPEFLTYFQNEAQLEKSRLLSDRFSAERPKGSFSTLEIQRTEQGDSAMYLCASSFGSGVQPQHFGDGTRLSIL.

V gene TRBV15 combines with J gene TRBJ1-2; tentatively, D is TRBD1 (6 bases). The CDR3 spans 14 residues. Per germline, CDR1 LNHNV and CDR2 YYDKDF (reference sequence). Trimming cost V 0 bases and J 6 bases, with 11 bases left between them. The CDR3, as DNA: TGTGCCACCAGCAGAGAATACAGGGCCAATGGCTACACCTTC. This gives the protein CATSREYRANGYTF.

The chain employs TRBV6-5 and TRBJ1-6; perhaps TRBD1 as D (6 bases). Per the germline V gene, CDR1 is MNHEY and CDR2 is SVGAGI. V dropped 0 bases and J dropped 7 bases, with 13 bases sitting between them. This CDR3 has 16 residues. CDR3 residues: CASSYSMTGSNSPLHF. Here the CDR3 DNA reads TGTGCCAGCAGTTACTCGATGACAGGTTCGAATTCACCCCTCCACTTT.

Regarding this clone: Additional DNA sequences in this sample encode the identical CDR3. The chain combines TRBV6-5 with TRBJ1-2; unclear D gene. The CDR3 runs to 14 residues. Trimming took 6 bases from V and 0 from J, leaving 11 bases between them. Germline CDR1 reads MNHEY; CDR2 reads SVGAGI. This CDR3 is CASRRTGANYGYTF. In DNA form, the CDR3 reads TGTGCCAGCAGGCGGACGGGAGCTAACTATGGCTACACCTTC.

CDR3 bases: TGCGCCAGCAGCTCAATACAGGGGGGCTATGGCTACACCTTC. This translates into CASSSIQGGYGYTF. The rearrangement links TRBV5-1 to TRBJ1-2; 8 bases match TRBD1. The germline V gene has CDR1 SGHRS and CDR2 YFSETQ. This CDR3 is 14 amino acids long. V lost 3 bases and J lost 4; bases outside the gene matches: 5.

V gene TRBV5-8 combines with J gene TRBJ2-3, with D maybe TRBD2 (5 bases). Deletions cut 1 base from V and 0 bases from J, with 12 bases between. The CDR3 is 16 amino acids. From germline, CDR1 is SGHTS and CDR2 YDEGEE. The CDR3 region has the DNA TGTGCCAGCAGCTTGTCCCTAGCTGGGAGCACAGATACGCAGTATTTT. Its protein product is CASSLSLAGSTDTQYF.

The genes are TRBV29-1 and TRBJ1-2, with TRBD1 as a possible D gene (6 bases). V was shortened by 7 bases and J by 5 bases, with 17 bases between the two germline ends. CDR3 length: 13 residues. CDR1 and CDR2 (germline): SQVTM, ANQGSEA. The CDR3 loop is CSADSTGGYGYTF. CDR3 bases: TGCAGCGCTGACTCGACAGGAGGTTATGGCTACACCTTC.

The J gene is TRBJ2-5, the V gene TRBV7-2, with 9 bases identical to TRBD1. The CDR3 covers 12 residues. The V segment lost 9 bases and the J segment 4 bases; nucleotides outside the gene matches: 3. Germline V gene data show CDR1 as SGHTA and CDR2 as FQGNSA. The DNA of the CDR3 is TGTGCCAGTACAGGGGGCGGAGAGACCCAGTACTTC. Its protein is CASTGGGETQYF.

V usage is TRBV4-1 and J usage is TRBJ1-1, with TRBD1 matching 8 bases. Germline V gene data show CDR1 as MGHRA and CDR2 as YSYEKL. With V trimmed by 0 bases and J by 5 bases, 14 bases remained unmatched. There are 18 residues in the CDR3. The CDR3 DNA reads TGCGCCAGCAGCCAAGATTCGTGGGCAGGGGGCGCGGGGACTGAAGCTTTCTTT. It encodes CASSQDSWAGGAGTEAFF.

The rearrangement joins TRBV9 to TRBJ1-3; perhaps TRBD1 as D (5 bases). The CDR3 totals 15 residues. The V and J ends lost 0 bases and 2 bases respectively, with 9 bases between them. CDR1 is SGDLS, CDR2 YYNGEE, per germline. The CDR3 is CASSVGETAGNTIYF. The CDR3 DNA sequence: TGTGCCAGCAGCGTAGGAGAGACAGCTGGAAACACCATATATTTT.

This clone turned up a few times. The V call is TRBV29-1, the J call TRBJ1-6; D unclear. The CDR3 consists of 13 residues. V was shortened by 6 bases and J by 9 bases, with 15 bases between the two germline ends. The germline gives CDR1 SQVTM, CDR2 ANQGSEA. As DNA, the CDR3 is TGCAGCGTGGCGCGGGAAGGTGGTTCACCCCTCCACTTT. It yields the protein CSVAREGGSPLHF.

V usage is TRBV6-2 or TRBV6-3 and J usage is TRBJ2-7; no reliable D call. The CDR3 spans 15 residues. CDR1 and CDR2 from the germline V gene are MNHEY and SVGEGT. Trimming took 2 bases from V and 1 from J, leaving 12 bases between them. CDR3 residues: CASSYLLARSYEQYF. The DNA for the CDR3 is TGTGCCAGCAGTTACCTGCTGGCGAGGTCCTACGAGCAGTACTTC.

The chain has TRBV7-2 and TRBJ2-5; possible D gene TRBD2, 7 bases. The CDR3 loop spans 16 amino acids. Germline V gene sequence: CDR1 SGHTA, CDR2 FQGNSA. V lost 1 base and J lost 4, with 16 bases in between. The CDR3 DNA follows: TGTGCCAGCAGCTTAGGAGTGGGGGGGCAGGGAGAGACCCAGTACTTC. Protein product: CASSLGVGGQGETQYF.

The rearrangement links TRBV13 to TRBJ2-7, with 8 bases lining up with TRBD2. CDR1 and CDR2 from the germline V gene are PRHDT and FYEKMQ (reference sequence). The CDR3 covers 16 residues. Trimming cost V 0 bases and J 6 bases; bases outside gene matches: 10. The DNA for the CDR3 is TGTGCCAGCAGCTTAGGCGGGAATAGCGGGGCTGTCGAGCAGTACTTC. Its translation: CASSLGGNSGAVEQYF.

The V and J genes are TRBV29-1 and TRBJ1-2, with D unresolved. Per the germline V gene, CDR1 is SQVTM and CDR2 is ANQGSEA. The V and J ends lost 5 bases and 4 bases respectively, with 8 bases between them. CDR3 size: 11 residues. The CDR3 here is CSVWSAYGYTF. CDR3 nucleotide sequence: TGCAGCGTTTGGAGCGCCTATGGCTACACCTTC.

This clone showed up just a few times. V gene TRBV11-2 combines with J gene TRBJ1-4; D remains ambiguous. Germline V CDR1 and CDR2: SGHAT, FQNNGV. V dropped 5 bases and J dropped 5 bases, with 12 bases sitting between them. The CDR3 extends over 14 amino acids. This chain's CDR3 is CASSLGSLNEKLFF. In DNA form, the CDR3 reads TGTGCCAGCAGCCTCGGGAGTCTCAATGAAAAACTGTTTTTT.

The CDR3 here is CASSLGQGAAFF. CDR3 DNA: TGTGCCAGCAGTTTAGGACAGGGGGCGGCTTTCTTT. The chain combines TRBV27 with TRBJ1-1; 11 nucleotides agree with TRBD1. V lost 2 bases to trimming and J lost 11 bases; unmatched junction nucleotides: 1. There are 12 residues in the CDR3. The germline V gene has CDR1 MNHEY and CDR2 SMNVEV (reference sequence).

This clone is a singleton in its sample. The J gene is TRBJ2-4, the V gene TRBV5-1; TRBD2 aligns across 9 bases. J lost 4 bases, V lost 9 bases, and 14 bases had no gene match. The CDR3 covers 16 residues. Per germline, CDR1 SGHRS and CDR2 YFSETQ. The CDR3 DNA is TGCGCCAAGGGACTCTGTAGCGGGGGTCTAAAAAACATTCAGTACTTC. It codes for CAKGLCSGGLKNIQYF.

This chain connects TRBV18 to TRBJ2-5; no definite D call. V gave up 3 bases and J gave up 5 bases, with 4 bases separating them. Per the germline V gene, CDR1 is KGHSH and CDR2 is LQKENI. CDR3 length: 11 amino acids. CDR3 in amino acids: CASSPLETQYF. CDR3 bases: TGTGCCAGCTCACCTCTGGAGACCCAGTACTTC.

In nucleotides, the CDR3 is TGTGCCAGCAGCAGAGTAGGGACTAACTACTTGAACACTGAAGCTTTCTTT. Protein: CASSRVGTNYLNTEAFF. V is TRBV7-2 and J is TRBJ1-1; D may be TRBD1 (5 bases). This CDR3 spans 17 amino acids. Trimming removed 5 bases at V and 0 bases at J, with 19 bases between. Germline CDR1 and CDR2: SGHTA and FQGNSA.

V gene TRBV2 combines with J gene TRBJ1-3; the match to TRBD1 covers 7 bases. This CDR3 has 13 residues. Germline trimming cut 9 bases from V and 4 bases from J; bases unmatched to any gene: 6. CDR1 and CDR2 from the germline V gene are SNHLY and FYNNEI. The CDR3 nucleotides are TGTGCCAGTACAGGGGCCCTAGGAAACACCATATATTTT. Its translation: CASTGALGNTIYF.

The chain has TRBV18 and TRBJ2-7; 9 bases are a match to TRBD1. The V and J ends lost 6 bases and 6 bases, in that order; junction bases with no gene match: 9. The CDR3 consists of 14 residues. The germline V gene has CDR1 KGHSH and CDR2 LQKENI. CDR3: CASSQGQGYSEQYF. In DNA, the CDR3 is TGTGCCAGCTCCCAAGGACAGGGGTATTCCGAGCAGTACTTC.